The sequence of this T cell receptor (beta chain) was determined in a study of spatial heterogeneity in lung cancer. Time point in this sample: sample taken at primary tumor resection. Whole RNA, which was extracted from tumor, nontumor lung tissue or frozen PBMC, was sequenced without any cell sorting. On this clonotype itself: Antigen unknown.

This CDR3 is 12 amino acids long. From germline, CDR1 is MNHEY and CDR2 SVGEGT. V lost 8 bases to trimming and J lost 7 bases, with 11 bases between them. TCRdb itself ran the 5' RACE reads through MiXCR, one entry per CDR3 protein. Of about 22,000 distinct CDR3 sequences in the sample, under 3.5% are singletons; the top ten hold around 8%. Study conclusions and caveats: Quantities of ubiquitous and regional expanded TCRs paralleled ubiquitous and regional nonsynonymous mutations, respectively. Tumors with more nonsynonymous mutations had more expanded intratumoral alpha and beta TCRs.

This specimen consisted of lung tumor tissue, obtained at surgery. The receptor was isolated from a male donor with early-stage non-small cell lung cancer. The J gene is TRBJ2-2, the V gene TRBV6-2 or TRBV6-3; D remains ambiguous. The CDR3 loop is CASRRAGGELFF. CDR3 coding DNA: TGTGCCAGCCGGCGAGCTGGCGGGGAGCTGTTTTTT.